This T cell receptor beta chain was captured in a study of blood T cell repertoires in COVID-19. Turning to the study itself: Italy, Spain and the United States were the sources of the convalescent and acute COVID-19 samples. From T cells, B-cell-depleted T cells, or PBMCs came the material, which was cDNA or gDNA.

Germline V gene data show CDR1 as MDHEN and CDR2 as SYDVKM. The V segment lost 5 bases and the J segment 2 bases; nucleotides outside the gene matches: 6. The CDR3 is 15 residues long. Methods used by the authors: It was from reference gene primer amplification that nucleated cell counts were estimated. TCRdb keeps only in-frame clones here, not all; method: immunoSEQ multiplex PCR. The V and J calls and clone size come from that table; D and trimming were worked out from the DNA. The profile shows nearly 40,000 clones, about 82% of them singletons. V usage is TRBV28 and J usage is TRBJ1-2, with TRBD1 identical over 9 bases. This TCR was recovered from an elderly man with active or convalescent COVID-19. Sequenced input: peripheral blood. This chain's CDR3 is CASSIPGQGNYGYTF. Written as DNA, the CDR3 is TGTGCCAGCAGTATCCCGGGACAGGGAAACTATGGCTACACCTTC.